This entry features one TCR beta chain sequence. The antigen remains undetermined. This sample is drawn from a study of CXCR3-negative and CXCR3-positive naive CD8 T cells. Points from the study as a whole: More hydrophobic TRB CDR3s were found in CXCR3-positive naive cells than in CXCR3-negative naive cells. With respect to TRBV-TRBJ usage, naive CXCR3-negative and CXCR3-positive cells were similar; memory differed.

Each CD8+ T cell subset was flow-sorted in triplicate. Every sort contained approximately 300,000 cells. 5' RACE that incorporated UMI labels was used to prepare the TRB cDNA libraries. For each CDR3 protein, TCRdb gives one entry from its re-call of the 5' RACE reads, without DNA. Its table records fewer than 140,000 distinct CDR3 sequences. CDR1 SEHNR and CDR2 FQNEAQ come from the germline V gene (reference sequence). This CDR3 is built from 15 residues. This sequence was found in a human donor in good health. Some clones in this sample may be carry-over from other donors' samples. Material: naive CXCR3+ CD8+ T cells from blood. Subset of the sample: CD45RO-CCR7+CD27+CD95- naive CD8+ T cells expressing CXCR3 (TNR3+). The gene calls are TRBV7-9 and TRBJ1-2; the D gene TCRdb calls, TRBD1, cannot be checked with no DNA. The CDR3 region is CASSLIPAGGYGYTF.